This T cell receptor (beta chain) appears in the sequencing data of a study of T cell responses to AZD1222 COVID-19 vaccine. The table came from immunoSEQ multiplex PCR; TCRdb's copy has only in-frame clones and leaves some out. The profile shows some 200,000 clones, roughly 93% of them singletons. A word on this clone: Its antigen is undetermined.

Study results and caveats: None of the repertoires were sampled until the peak T cell response had passed.

The CDR3 sequence is 16 residues long. Losses at the gene ends were 0 bases for V and 2 bases for J; bases not matched to a gene: 6. Germline CDR1 MNHEY, CDR2 SMNVEV (reference sequence). This clonotype was sampled from an adult in good health. Here the sequenced sample was peripheral blood, taken on day 0 of AZD1222 vaccination. This chain joins TRBV27 and TRBJ2-7, with 8 bases identical to TRBD2. As DNA, the CDR3 is TGTGCCAGCAGTTTATCCGTAGCGGGAACTGCCTACGAGCAGTACTTC. Protein sequence: CASSLSVAGTAYEQYF.